These 25 T cell receptor beta chains were all obtained from the same sample, sequenced in a study of CD8 T cells in ankylosing spondylitis (dated by TCRdb to the late 2010s). These receptors' targets are unknown. Beyond this particular receptor, the publication reports: A TCR beta motif made up of several highly homologous amino acid variants appeared to be characteristic of blood from ankylosing spondylitis patients.

Libraries were built with 5' RACE. Sequencing used an Illumina HiSeq 2500. TCRdb trimmed the raw reads at Q25, called clones with MiXCR and kept productive beta chains. Merged by CDR3 protein, the rows form single entries marked with the most common genes and DNA. The sample table records roughly 400,000 distinct CDR3 sequences; around 22% of these occur just once. The top ten constitute about 16% of the sample. Sequenced sample: blood, either unsorted or a sorted T cell fraction (not recorded which). These receptors originate from a male donor with ankylosing spondylitis.

The chain joins TRBV5-1 to TRBJ2-7; D not resolved. This CDR3 region has 13 residues. V lost 4 bases, J lost 3 bases, and 11 bases lay in between. CDR1 is SGHRS and CDR2 is YFSETQ in the germline V gene. The CDR3 is CASSPRVDYEQYF. CDR3 sequence (DNA): TGCGCCAGCAGCCCAAGGGTAGACTACGAGCAGTACTTC. Based on the CDR3 plus reference TRBV5-1 and TRBJ2-7, the full variable domain is KAGVTQTPRYLIKTRGQQVTLSCSPISGHRSVSWYQQTPGQGLQFLFEYFSETQRNKGNFPGRFSGRQFSNSRSEMNVSTLELGDSALYLCASSPRVDYEQYFGPGTRLTVT.

The chain uses TRBV7-2 and TRBJ2-2, with D perhaps matching TRBD2 (6 bases). The germline V gene has CDR1 SGHTA and CDR2 FQGNSA. The CDR3 extends over 16 amino acids. V lost 0 bases, J lost 5 bases, and 13 bases lay in between. The CDR3 here is CASSLAAGRGTGELFF. CDR3 nucleotide sequence: TGTGCCAGCAGCTTAGCCGCCGGTCGGGGGACCGGGGAGCTGTTTTTT.

This clonotype was counted many times. The V and J genes are TRBV29-1 and TRBJ2-7; 7 nucleotides match TRBD2. The ends lost 6 bases at V and 1 base at J; junction bases unmatched: 3. CDR1 and CDR2 from the germline V gene are SQVTM and ANQGSEA. The CDR3 is 12 amino acids. The CDR3 loop is CSVASGSYEQYF. DNA for the CDR3: TGCAGCGTGGCTAGCGGATCCTACGAGCAGTACTTC.

This clonotype came up a few times. The chain employs TRBV7-2 and TRBJ1-4, with TRBD1 identical over 11 bases. Germline-derived CDR1 and CDR2 are SGHTA and FQGNSA. The CDR3 covers 16 residues. The V segment lost 3 bases and the J segment 8 bases; nucleotides outside the gene matches: 8. Here the CDR3 DNA reads TGTGCCAGCAGCTTCACGTCGGGACAGGGGGGAGAAAAACTGTTTTTT. Protein sequence: CASSFTSGQGGEKLFF. Supplemented by reference TRBV7-2 and TRBJ1-4, the full variable domain reads GAGVSQSPSNKVTEKGKDVELRCDPISGHTALYWYRQSLGQGLEFLIYFQGNSAPDKSGLPSDRFSAERTGGSVSTLTIQRTQQEDSAVYLCASSFTSGQGGEKLFFGSGTQLSVL.

In its sample, this clonotype was seen a few times. The chain uses TRBV11-2 and TRBJ1-5; the D gene is possibly TRBD1 (6 bases). V was pared by 1 base and J by 1 base, with 17 bases between. This CDR3 contains 18 residues. CDR1 is SGHAT, CDR2 FQNNGV, per germline. CDR3: CASSLVGWGGGSNQPQHF. The CDR3 DNA reads as TGTGCCAGCAGCTTAGTCGGGTGGGGCGGGGGCAGCAATCAGCCCCAGCATTTT.

The chain links TRBV5-5 to TRBJ2-2; D ambiguous. The CDR3 consists of 14 residues. Trimming took off 7 bases at V and 5 bases at J, with 15 bases between the two ends. CDR1 is SGHKS, CDR2 YYEKEE, per germline (reference sequence). Here the CDR3 DNA reads TGTGCCAGCCTTTATACGGGTCTAACCGGGGAGCTGTTTTTT. This encodes CASLYTGLTGELFF.

The chain couples TRBV4-1 to TRBJ2-2, with 8 bases lining up with TRBD2. V was pared by 1 base and J by 6 bases, with 10 bases of the junction left unmatched. The CDR3 has 17 amino acids. CDR1 is MGHRA and CDR2 is YSYEKL in the germline V gene. In DNA, the CDR3 is TGCGCCAGCAGCCAAGTAGCAACAGCGGGAGACGCCGGGGAGCTGTTTTTT. Protein: CASSQVATAGDAGELFF.

This clonotype has a handful of counts. The genes are TRBV13 and TRBJ1-5; perhaps TRBD1 as D (5 bases). Trimming took off 5 bases at V and 0 bases at J, with 11 bases between the two ends. The CDR3 is 15 amino acids. Germline CDR1 is PRHDT and CDR2 is FYEKMQ (reference sequence). Here the CDR3 reads CASSQRQHSNQPQHF. The CDR3 nucleotides read TGTGCCAGCAGCCAGAGACAGCATAGCAATCAGCCCCAGCATTTT.

The sample holds a few counts of this clonotype. This rearrangement joins TRBV20-1 to TRBJ1-5; D might be TRBD1 (5 bases). Germline-derived CDR1 and CDR2 are DFQATT and SNEGSKA (reference sequence). The CDR3 loop spans 15 amino acids. V lost 4 bases and J 7 bases, leaving 20 bases between the germline ends. The CDR3 loop reads CSAKGGGARVQPQHF. The DNA for the CDR3 is TGCAGTGCTAAAGGCGGAGGGGCCAGGGTGCAGCCCCAGCATTTT.

This clonotype was recorded many times. This CDR3 reads CATSDPGLGPPNEQFF. CDR3 bases: TGTGCCACCAGTGACCCCGGACTAGGCCCCCCCAATGAGCAGTTCTTC. The chain employs TRBV24-1 and TRBJ2-1, with TRBD2 matching 7 bases. Germline V gene lookup returns CDR1 KGHDR and CDR2 SFDVKD. V gave up 4 bases and J gave up 6 bases; unmatched junction bases: 11. This CDR3 has 16 residues.

This rearrangement joins TRBV12-3 or TRBV12-4 to TRBJ2-1; D remains unclear. This CDR3 has 11 residues. Deletions cut 7 bases from V and 4 bases from J, with 5 bases between. This CDR3 is CASKQYNEQFF. CDR3 in DNA: TGTGCCAGCAAGCAGTACAATGAGCAGTTCTTC.

The table lists this clonotype with a few counts. The V call is TRBV29-1, the J call TRBJ2-3; D unclear. Trimming cost V 0 bases and J 5 bases, with 3 bases left between them. The CDR3 is made up of 11 amino acids. CDR1 is SQVTM and CDR2 is ANQGSEA in the germline V gene. CDR3 region: CSVEDVDTQYF. In DNA form, the CDR3 reads TGCAGCGTTGAAGACGTAGATACGCAGTATTTT.

The chain joins TRBV12-3 or TRBV12-4 to TRBJ2-3, with D unresolved. This CDR3 has 15 residues. Trimming stripped 6 bases from V and 2 bases from J, with 15 bases between. The DNA of the CDR3 is TGTGCCAGCAGCTTTATGGGGTCGGCCACAGATACGCAGTATTTT. Amino acid sequence: CASSFMGSATDTQYF.

This clonotype has only a few counts. The chain carries TRBV7-2 and TRBJ2-3; D is tentatively TRBD1 or TRBD2 (5 bases each). Trimming left V 3 bases short and J 2 bases short, with 12 bases between. Germline values: CDR1 SGHTA, CDR2 FQGNSA. The CDR3 totals 15 residues. The CDR3 reads CASSLWGRNTDTQYF. DNA for the CDR3: TGTGCCAGCAGCTTGTGGGGGAGAAACACAGATACGCAGTATTTT.

The chain employs TRBV7-6 and TRBJ2-2, with TRBD2 matching 16 bases. The CDR3 has 17 amino acids. CDR1 and CDR2 (germline): SGHVS, FNYEAQ. With 4 bases clipped from V and 4 bases from J, the junction kept 3 bases outside the gene matches. Here the CDR3 DNA reads TGTGCCAGCAGCTCGGGACTAGCGGGAGGGCCCACCGGGGAGCTGTTTTTT. Amino acid sequence: CASSSGLAGGPTGELFF.

The CDR3 DNA follows: TGCAGTGCTAGAGATCCCGGCGGTGAAGCTTTCTTT. It yields the protein CSARDPGGEAFF. V usage is TRBV20-1 and J usage is TRBJ1-1; unclear D gene. Trimming removed 0 bases from V and 7 bases from J, with 9 bases in between. Germline V lookup: CDR1 DFQATT, CDR2 SNEGSKA (reference sequence). The CDR3 totals 12 residues.

This clonotype came up many times. J is TRBJ2-3 and V is TRBV12-3 or TRBV12-4; weak D call: TRBD2 (6 bases). The CDR3 contains 15 residues. Trimming pared 6 bases from V and 0 bases from J, leaving 13 bases between. The CDR3 bases are TGTGCCAGCAGCTCGGGACTTTCTAGCACAGATACGCAGTATTTT. This sequence encodes CASSSGLSSTDTQYF.

The chain combines TRBV3-1 with TRBJ2-7, with D perhaps TRBD1 (5 bases). V lost 1 base, J lost 1 base, and 8 bases lay in between. The CDR3 consists of 14 residues. From germline, CDR1 is LGHDT and CDR2 YNNKEL (reference sequence). CDR3 amino acids: CASSQAGNSYEQYF. CDR3 nucleotides: TGTGCCAGCAGCCAAGCAGGGAATTCCTACGAGCAGTACTTC.

The V and J genes are TRBV20-1 and TRBJ1-1; D remains unclear. The CDR3 contains 11 residues. Trimming removed 3 bases at V and 0 bases at J, with 2 bases between. Germline lookup yields CDR1 DFQATT and CDR2 SNEGSKA (reference sequence). The CDR3 region has the DNA TGCAGTGCTAGCGTGAACACTGAAGCTTTCTTT. Translation: CSASVNTEAFF.

This clonotype was seen many times. This sequence joins TRBV2 and TRBJ2-1; 13 bases are a match to TRBD2. Unmatched junction bases numbered 1, after V lost 8 bases and J lost 3 bases. Germline lookup yields CDR1 SNHLY and CDR2 FYNNEI. This CDR3 spans 14 amino acids. In nucleotides, the CDR3 is TGTGCCAGCGGGACTAGCGGGATCTACAATGAGCAGTTCTTC. Its translation is CASGTSGIYNEQFF. The entire variable domain, with the rest obtained from reference TRBV2 and TRBJ2-1, is as follows: EPEVTQTPSHQVTQMGQEVILRCVPISNHLYFYWYRQILGQKVEFLVSFYNNEISEKSEIFDDQFSVERPDGSNFTLKIRSTKLEDSAMYFCASGTSGIYNEQFFGPGTRLTVL.

This clonotype was seen only a few times. V is TRBV11-3 and J is TRBJ2-7; tentative D call: TRBD2 (5 bases). Looked up from germline, CDR1 is SGHNT and CDR2 is YENEEA. V lost 5 bases, J lost 3 bases, and 11 bases lay in between. This CDR3 comprises 13 residues. The CDR3 is CASSKYRDYEQYF. The CDR3 coding sequence is TGTGCCAGCAGCAAGTACCGGGACTACGAGCAGTACTTC. The full variable domain, rest sourced from reference TRBV11-3 and TRBJ2-7, is EAGVVQSPRYKIIEKKQPVAFWCNPISGHNTLYWYLQNLGQGPELLIRYENEEAVDDSQLPKDRFSAERLKGVDSTLKIQPAELGDSAVYLCASSKYRDYEQYFGPGTRLTVT.

This clonotype was seen at least ten times. The V call is TRBV28, the J call TRBJ2-3, with D possibly TRBD1 on 5 matching bases. V lost 6 bases to trimming and J lost 6 bases, with 7 bases between them. CDR3 length: 11 residues. Per germline, CDR1 MDHEN and CDR2 SYDVKM. In DNA, the CDR3 is TGTGCCAGCAGGGGGCTGGATACGCAGTATTTT. This gives the protein CASRGLDTQYF.

This clonotype was seen more than once but under ten times. V gene TRBV6-2 or TRBV6-3 combines with J gene TRBJ1-1; unclear D gene. CDR3 length: 14 residues. Trimming shortened V by 5 bases and J by 7 bases, and 17 bases separated the two germline ends. Germline V gene data show CDR1 as MNHEY and CDR2 as SVGEGT. CDR3: CASSQYSLGGEAFF. The CDR3 DNA reads as TGTGCCAGCAGTCAGTACTCCCTCGGTGGTGAAGCTTTCTTT.

This clonotype showed up just a few times. This chain uses TRBV7-2 with TRBJ2-5; D perhaps matches TRBD2 (5 bases). Germline V CDR1 and CDR2: SGHTA, FQGNSA. Trimming left V 4 bases short and J 5 bases short, with 14 bases between. The CDR3 has 14 residues. The DNA for the CDR3 is TGTGCCAGCAGCTCGTATAGCGTGTTGGAGACCCAGTACTTC. This translates into CASSSYSVLETQYF. The full variable domain, in which reference TRBV7-2 and TRBJ2-5 provide the parts outside the CDR3, is GAGVSQSPSNKVTEKGKDVELRCDPISGHTALYWYRQSLGQGLEFLIYFQGNSAPDKSGLPSDRFSAERTGGSVSTLTIQRTQQEDSAVYLCASSSYSVLETQYFGPGTRLLVL.

The genes are TRBV5-6 and TRBJ2-2; 10 nucleotides line up with TRBD2. Germline V gene sequence: CDR1 SGHDT, CDR2 YYEEEE. The CDR3 is 16 residues long. Trimming at V came to 3 bases and at J to 5 bases, leaving 7 bases not matched to a gene. The chain's CDR3 is CASSSLAGVGTGELFF. DNA of the CDR3: TGTGCCAGCAGCTCTCTAGCGGGAGTTGGGACCGGGGAGCTGTTTTTT.